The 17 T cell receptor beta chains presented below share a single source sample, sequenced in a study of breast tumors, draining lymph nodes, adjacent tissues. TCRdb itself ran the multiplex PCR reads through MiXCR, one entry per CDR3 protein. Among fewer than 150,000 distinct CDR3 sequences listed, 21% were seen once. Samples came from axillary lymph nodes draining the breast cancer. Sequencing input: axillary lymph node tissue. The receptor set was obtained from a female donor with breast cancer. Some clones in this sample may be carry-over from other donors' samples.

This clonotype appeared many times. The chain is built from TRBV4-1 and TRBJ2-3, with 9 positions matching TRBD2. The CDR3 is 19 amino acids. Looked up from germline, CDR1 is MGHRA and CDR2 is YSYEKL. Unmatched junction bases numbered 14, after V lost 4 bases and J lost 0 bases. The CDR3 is CASSRSNTNSGSSTDTQYF. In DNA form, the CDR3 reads TGCGCCAGCAGCCGATCCAACACAAATAGCGGGAGTAGCACAGATACGCAGTATTTT.

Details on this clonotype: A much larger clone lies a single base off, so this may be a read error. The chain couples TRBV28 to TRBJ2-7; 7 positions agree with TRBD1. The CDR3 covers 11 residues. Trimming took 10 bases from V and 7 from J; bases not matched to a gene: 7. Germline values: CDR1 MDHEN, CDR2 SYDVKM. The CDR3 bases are TGTGCCACCACAGGGGTCGAGGAGCAGTACTTC. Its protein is CATTGVEEQYF.

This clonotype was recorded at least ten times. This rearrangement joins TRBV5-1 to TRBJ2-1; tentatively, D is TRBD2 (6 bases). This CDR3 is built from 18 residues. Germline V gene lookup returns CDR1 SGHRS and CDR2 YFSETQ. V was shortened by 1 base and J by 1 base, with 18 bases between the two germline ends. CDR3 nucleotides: TGCGCCAGCAGCTTGCTCAGGAGGGTTCCCGTTTCCTACAATGAGCAGTTCTTC. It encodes CASSLLRRVPVSYNEQFF.

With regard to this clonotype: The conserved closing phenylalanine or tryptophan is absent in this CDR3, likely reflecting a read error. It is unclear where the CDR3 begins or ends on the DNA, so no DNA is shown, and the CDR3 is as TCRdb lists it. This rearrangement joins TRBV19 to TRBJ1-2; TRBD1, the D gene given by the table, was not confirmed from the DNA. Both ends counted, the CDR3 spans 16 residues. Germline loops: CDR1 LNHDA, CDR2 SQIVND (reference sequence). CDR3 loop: CASSPLGAGGAYGYAL.

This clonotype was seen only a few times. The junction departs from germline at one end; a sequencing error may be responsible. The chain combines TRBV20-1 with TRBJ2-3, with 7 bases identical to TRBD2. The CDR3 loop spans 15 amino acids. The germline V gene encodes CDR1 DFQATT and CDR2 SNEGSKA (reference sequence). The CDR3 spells CGAAGVEGSTDTQYF. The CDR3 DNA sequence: TGCGGTGCTGCGGGAGTAGAGGGTAGCACAGATACGCAGTATTTT.

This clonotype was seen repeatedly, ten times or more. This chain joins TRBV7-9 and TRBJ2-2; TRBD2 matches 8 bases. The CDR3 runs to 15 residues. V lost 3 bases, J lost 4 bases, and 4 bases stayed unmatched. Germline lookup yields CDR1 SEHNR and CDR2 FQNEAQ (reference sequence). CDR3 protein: CASSFREGGTGELFF. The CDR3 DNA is TGTGCCAGCAGCTTCCGGGAGGGAGGCACCGGGGAGCTGTTTTTT.

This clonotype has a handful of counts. The CDR3 sequence: CASSYGGGHQPQHF. The CDR3 bases are TGTGCCAGCAGTTACGGGGGAGGGCATCAGCCCCAGCATTTT. The chain is built from TRBV6-2 or TRBV6-3 and TRBJ1-5; possible D gene TRBD1, 5 bases. The CDR3 is made up of 14 amino acids. Trimming removed 2 bases from V and 5 bases from J, with 10 bases in between. Germline values: CDR1 MNHEY, CDR2 SVGEGT.

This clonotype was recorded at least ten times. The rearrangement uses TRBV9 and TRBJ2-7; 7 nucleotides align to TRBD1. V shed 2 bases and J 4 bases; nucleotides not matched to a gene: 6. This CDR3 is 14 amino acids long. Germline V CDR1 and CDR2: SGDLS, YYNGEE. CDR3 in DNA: TGTGCCAGCAGCGTGGGGACAGAAGCTTACGAGCAGTACTTC. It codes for CASSVGTEAYEQYF.

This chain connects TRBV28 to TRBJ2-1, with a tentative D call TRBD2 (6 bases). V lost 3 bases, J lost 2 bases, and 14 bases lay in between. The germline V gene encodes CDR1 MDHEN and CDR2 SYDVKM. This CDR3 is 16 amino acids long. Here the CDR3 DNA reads TGTGCCAGCAGTTTCCCGCGGGGTCAACCCTACAATGAGCAGTTCTTC. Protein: CASSFPRGQPYNEQFF.

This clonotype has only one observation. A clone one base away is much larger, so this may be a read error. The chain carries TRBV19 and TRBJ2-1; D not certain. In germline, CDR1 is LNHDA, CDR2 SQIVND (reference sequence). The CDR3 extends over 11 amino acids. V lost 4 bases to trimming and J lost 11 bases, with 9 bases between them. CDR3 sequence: CASSNRFKQFF. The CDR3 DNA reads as TGTGCCAGTAGTAATAGGTTTAAGCAGTTCTTC.

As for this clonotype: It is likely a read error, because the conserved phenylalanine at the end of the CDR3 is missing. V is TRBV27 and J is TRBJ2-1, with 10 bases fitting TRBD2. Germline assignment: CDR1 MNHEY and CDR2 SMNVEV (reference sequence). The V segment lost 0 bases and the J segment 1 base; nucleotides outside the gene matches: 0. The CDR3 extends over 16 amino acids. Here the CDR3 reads CASSLSTSGSYNEQFL. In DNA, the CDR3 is TGTGCCAGCAGTTTATCGACTAGCGGGTCCTACAATGAGCAGTTCCTC.

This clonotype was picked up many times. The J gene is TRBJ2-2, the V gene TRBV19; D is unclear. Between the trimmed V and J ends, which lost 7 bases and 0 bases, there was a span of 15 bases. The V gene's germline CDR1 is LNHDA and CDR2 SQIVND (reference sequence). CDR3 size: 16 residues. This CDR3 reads CASTPVGYANTGELFF. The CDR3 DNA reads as TGTGCCAGTACCCCCGTGGGATACGCGAACACCGGGGAGCTGTTTTTT.

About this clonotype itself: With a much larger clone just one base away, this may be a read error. The CDR3 DNA reads as TGTGCCAGCAGCTCCGGGCAGACTGCAGCTAATGAAAAACTGTTTTTT. Its translation: CASSSGQTAANEKLFF. V usage is TRBV7-9 and J usage is TRBJ1-4, with D unresolved. CDR1 is SEHNR, CDR2 FQNEAQ, per germline (reference sequence). The CDR3 covers 16 residues. V was pared by 4 bases and J by 3 bases, with 15 bases between.

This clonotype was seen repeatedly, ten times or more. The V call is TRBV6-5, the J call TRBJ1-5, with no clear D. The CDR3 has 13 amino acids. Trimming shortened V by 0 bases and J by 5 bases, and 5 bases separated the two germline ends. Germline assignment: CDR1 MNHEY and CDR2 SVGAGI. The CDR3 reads CASSYSGDQPQHF. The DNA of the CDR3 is TGTGCCAGCAGTTACTCGGGCGATCAGCCCCAGCATTTT.

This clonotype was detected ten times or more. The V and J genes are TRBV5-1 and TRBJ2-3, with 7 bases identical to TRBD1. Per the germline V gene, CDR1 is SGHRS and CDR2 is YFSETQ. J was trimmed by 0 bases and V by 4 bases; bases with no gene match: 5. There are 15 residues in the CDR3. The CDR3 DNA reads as TGCGCCAGCAGCACCAGGGGGACCAGCACAGATACGCAGTATTTT. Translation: CASSTRGTSTDTQYF.

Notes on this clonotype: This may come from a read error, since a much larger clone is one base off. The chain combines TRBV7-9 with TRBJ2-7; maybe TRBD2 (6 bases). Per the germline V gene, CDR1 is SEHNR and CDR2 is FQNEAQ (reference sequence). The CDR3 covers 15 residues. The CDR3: CASSTWGWRAYGQYF. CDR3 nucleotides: TGTGCCAGCAGTACGTGGGGCTGGAGGGCCTACGGGCAGTACTTC.

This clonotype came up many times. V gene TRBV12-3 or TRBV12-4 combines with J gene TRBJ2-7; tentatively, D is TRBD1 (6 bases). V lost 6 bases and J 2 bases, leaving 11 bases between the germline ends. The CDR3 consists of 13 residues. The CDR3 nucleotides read TGTGCCAGCAGATACGAGGGGGCCTACGAGCAGTACTTC. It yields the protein CASRYEGAYEQYF.